This entry features one TCR beta chain sequence. Antigen specificity is unknown. The entry originates in a study of cytomegalovirus exposure and HLA in healthy donors. The CDR3 contains 14 residues. Germline CDR1 reads SNHLY; CDR2 reads FYNNEI. Trimming left V 5 bases short and J 6 bases short, with 14 bases between. The primer mix had 60 Vbeta and 13 Jbeta primers. This table comes from immunoSEQ multiplex PCR, and its TCRdb copy is limited to in-frame clones, with some not included. Of 130,000 or so clones listed, 61% are singletons. The study's findings and limits: Rare sequences made up most TCRs, while some public TCRs were found in many donors.

Specimen: PBMCs. V usage is TRBV2 and J usage is TRBJ1-5, with D maybe TRBD1 (6 bases). The receptor comes from a male donor in good health and CMV-seronegative. The chain's CDR3 is CASSNRDRSQPQHF. As DNA, the CDR3 is TGTGCCAGCAGTAACAGGGATCGTAGTCAGCCCCAGCATTTT.